These T cell receptor beta chains were read from a single sample in a study of blood T cell repertoires in COVID-19. The protocol was immunoSEQ multiplex PCR, while the TCRdb copy is restricted to in-frame clones and leaves out a portion. The repertoire holds 350,000 to 450,000 clones, with roughly nine tenths as singletons. Sequenced sample: peripheral blood. All receptors come from a man in his forties or fifties with acute or convalescent COVID-19. The conserved cysteine and the conserved F or W are not part of the CDR3 here. Each record gives: CDR3 length, V gene, J gene, CDR3 protein.

13,TRBV3-1/TRBV3-2,TRBJ2-7,ASSQAGQGSYEQY
12,TRBV28,TRBJ2-3,ASRLGLATDTQY
11,TRBV18,TRBJ2-7,ASSPDSSYEQY
12,TRBV28,TRBJ2-7,ASSLDREVGEQY
9,TRBV19,TRBJ2-1,ASSPGTWQF
15,TRBV9,TRBJ2-1,ASSESPRDKRPNEQF
11,TRBV14,TRBJ1-5,ASSPTENQPQH
11,TRBV29-1,TRBJ2-1,SVEEAGGREQF
11,TRBV10-3,TRBJ2-3,AISEGGTDTQY
13,TRBV28,TRBJ1-4,ASSSIGEGHEKLF